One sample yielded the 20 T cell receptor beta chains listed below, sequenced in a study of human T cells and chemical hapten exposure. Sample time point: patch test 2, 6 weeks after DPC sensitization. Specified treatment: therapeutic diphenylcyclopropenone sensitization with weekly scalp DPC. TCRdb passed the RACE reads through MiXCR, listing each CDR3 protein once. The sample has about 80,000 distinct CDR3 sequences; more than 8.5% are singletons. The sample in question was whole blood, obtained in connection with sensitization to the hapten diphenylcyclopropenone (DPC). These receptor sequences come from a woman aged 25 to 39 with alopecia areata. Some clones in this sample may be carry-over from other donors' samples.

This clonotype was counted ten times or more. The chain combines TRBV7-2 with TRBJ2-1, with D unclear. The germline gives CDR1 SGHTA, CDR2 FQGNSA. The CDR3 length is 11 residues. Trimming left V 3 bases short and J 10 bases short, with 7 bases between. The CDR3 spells CASSLTLEQFF. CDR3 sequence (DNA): TGTGCCAGCAGCTTGACTCTCGAGCAGTTCTTC.

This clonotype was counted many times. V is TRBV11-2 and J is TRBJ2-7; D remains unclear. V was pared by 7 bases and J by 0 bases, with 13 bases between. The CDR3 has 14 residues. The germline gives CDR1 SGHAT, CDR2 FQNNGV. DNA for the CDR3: TGTGCCAGCACGTCCACGGGCAGCTCCTACGAGCAGTACTTC. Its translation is CASTSTGSSYEQYF.

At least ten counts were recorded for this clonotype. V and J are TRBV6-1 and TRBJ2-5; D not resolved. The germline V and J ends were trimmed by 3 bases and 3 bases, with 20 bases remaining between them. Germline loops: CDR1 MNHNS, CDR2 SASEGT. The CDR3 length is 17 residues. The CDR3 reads CASSEIWLNQPKETQYF. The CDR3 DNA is TGTGCCAGCAGTGAGATTTGGTTGAACCAACCCAAAGAGACCCAGTACTTC.

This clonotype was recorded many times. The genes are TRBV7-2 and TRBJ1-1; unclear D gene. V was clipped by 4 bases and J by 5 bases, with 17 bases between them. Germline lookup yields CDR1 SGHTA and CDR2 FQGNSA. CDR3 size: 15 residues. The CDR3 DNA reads TGTGCCAGCAGCTCGACGGTAACACAAAGAACTGAAGCTTTCTTT. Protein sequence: CASSSTVTQRTEAFF.

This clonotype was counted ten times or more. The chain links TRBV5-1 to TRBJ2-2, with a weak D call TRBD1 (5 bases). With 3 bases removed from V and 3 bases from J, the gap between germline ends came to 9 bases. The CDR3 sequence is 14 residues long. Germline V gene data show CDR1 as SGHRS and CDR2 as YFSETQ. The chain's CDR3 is CASSSGLDTGELFF. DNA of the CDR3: TGCGCCAGCAGCTCAGGGCTCGACACCGGGGAGCTGTTTTTT.

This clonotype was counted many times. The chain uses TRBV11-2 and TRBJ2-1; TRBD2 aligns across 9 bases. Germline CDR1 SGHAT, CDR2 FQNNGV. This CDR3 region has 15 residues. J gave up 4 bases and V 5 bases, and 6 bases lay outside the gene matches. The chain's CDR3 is CASSVSGGPYNEQFF. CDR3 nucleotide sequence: TGTGCCAGCAGCGTAAGCGGGGGGCCTTACAATGAGCAGTTCTTC. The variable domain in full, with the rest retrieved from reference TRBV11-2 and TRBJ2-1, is EAGVAQSPRYKIIEKRQSVAFWCNPISGHATLYWYQQILGQGPKLLIQFQNNGVVDDSQLPKDRFSAERLKGVDSTLKIQPAKLEDSAVYLCASSVSGGPYNEQFFGPGTRLTVL.

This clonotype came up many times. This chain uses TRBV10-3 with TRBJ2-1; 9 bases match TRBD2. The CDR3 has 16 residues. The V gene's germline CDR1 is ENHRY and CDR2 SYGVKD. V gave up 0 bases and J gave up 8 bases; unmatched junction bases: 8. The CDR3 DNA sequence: TGTGCCATCAGTGAGTCCGGTAGCGGGAGACGAGATGAGCAGTTCTTC. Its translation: CAISESGSGRRDEQFF.

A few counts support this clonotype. CDR3 amino acids: CASSRGRATSSYNSPLHF. The CDR3 DNA reads TGCGCCAGCAGCCGCGGGAGGGCTACGAGCTCCTATAATTCACCCCTCCACTTT. This chain uses TRBV4-3 with TRBJ1-6; no firm D call. This CDR3 comprises 18 residues. V lost 4 bases and J 0 bases, leaving 16 bases between the germline ends. CDR1 is LGHNA, CDR2 YSLEER, per germline.

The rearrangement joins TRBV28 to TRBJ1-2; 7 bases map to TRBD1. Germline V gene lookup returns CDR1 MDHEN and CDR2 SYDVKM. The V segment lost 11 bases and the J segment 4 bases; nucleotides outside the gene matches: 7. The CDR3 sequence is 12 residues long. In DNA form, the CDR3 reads TGTGCCGGTCGGGGACAGATCTATGGCTACACCTTC. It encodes CAGRGQIYGYTF.

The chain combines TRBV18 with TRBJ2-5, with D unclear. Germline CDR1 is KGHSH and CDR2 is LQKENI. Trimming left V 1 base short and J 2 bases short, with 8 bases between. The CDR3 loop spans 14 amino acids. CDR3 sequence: CASSPLGYQETQYF. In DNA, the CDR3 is TGTGCCAGCTCACCACTGGGATATCAAGAGACCCAGTACTTC.

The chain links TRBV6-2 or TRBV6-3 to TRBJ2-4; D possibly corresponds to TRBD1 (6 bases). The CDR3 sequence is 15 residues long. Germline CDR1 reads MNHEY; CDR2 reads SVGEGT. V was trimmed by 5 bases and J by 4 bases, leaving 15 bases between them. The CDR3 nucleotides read TGTGCCAGCAGTCCCCGTTTAGGACAGAAAAACATTCAGTACTTC. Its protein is CASSPRLGQKNIQYF.

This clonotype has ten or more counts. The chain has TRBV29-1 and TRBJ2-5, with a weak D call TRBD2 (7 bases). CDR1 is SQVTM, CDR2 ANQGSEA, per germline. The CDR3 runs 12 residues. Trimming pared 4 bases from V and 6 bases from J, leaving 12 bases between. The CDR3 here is CSVAGGVQTQYF. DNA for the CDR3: TGCAGCGTTGCGGGGGGCGTCCAGACCCAGTACTTC. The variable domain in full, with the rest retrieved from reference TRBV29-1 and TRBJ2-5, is SAVISQKPSRDICQRGTSLTIQCQVDSQVTMMFWYRQQPGQSLTLIATANQGSEATYESGFVIDKFPISRPNLTFSTLTVSNMSPEDSSIYLCSVAGGVQTQYFGPGTRLLVL.

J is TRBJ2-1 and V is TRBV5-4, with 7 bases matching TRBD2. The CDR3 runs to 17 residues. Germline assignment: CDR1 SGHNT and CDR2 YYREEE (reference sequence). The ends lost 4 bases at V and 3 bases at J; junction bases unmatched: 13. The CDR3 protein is CASSVPKAGVVYNEQFF. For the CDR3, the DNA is TGTGCCAGCAGCGTGCCAAAGGCGGGAGTGGTCTACAATGAGCAGTTCTTC.

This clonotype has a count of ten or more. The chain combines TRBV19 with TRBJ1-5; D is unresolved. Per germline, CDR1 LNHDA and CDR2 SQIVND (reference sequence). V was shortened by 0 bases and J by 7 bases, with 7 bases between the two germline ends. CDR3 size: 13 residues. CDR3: CASSIDPRQPQHF. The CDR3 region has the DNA TGTGCCAGTAGTATAGATCCACGGCAGCCCCAGCATTTT.

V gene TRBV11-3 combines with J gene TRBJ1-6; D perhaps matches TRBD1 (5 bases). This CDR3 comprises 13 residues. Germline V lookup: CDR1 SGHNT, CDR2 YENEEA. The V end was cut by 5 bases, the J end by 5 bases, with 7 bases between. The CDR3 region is CASSTGDNSPLHF. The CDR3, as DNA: TGTGCCAGCAGCACAGGAGATAATTCACCCCTCCACTTT.

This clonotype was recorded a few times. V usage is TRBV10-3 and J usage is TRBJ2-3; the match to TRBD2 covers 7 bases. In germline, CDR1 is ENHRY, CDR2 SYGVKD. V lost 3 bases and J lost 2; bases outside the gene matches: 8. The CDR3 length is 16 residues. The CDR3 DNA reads TGTGCCATCAGTGAATCGGCGGGAGAGGTCACAGATACGCAGTATTTT. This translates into CAISESAGEVTDTQYF.

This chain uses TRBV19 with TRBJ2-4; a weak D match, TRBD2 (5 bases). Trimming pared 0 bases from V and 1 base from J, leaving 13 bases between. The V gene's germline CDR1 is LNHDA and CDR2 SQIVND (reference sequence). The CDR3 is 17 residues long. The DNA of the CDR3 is TGTGCCAGTAGTATAGACCCGAGCGGTCTTGCCAAAAACATTCAGTACTTC. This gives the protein CASSIDPSGLAKNIQYF.

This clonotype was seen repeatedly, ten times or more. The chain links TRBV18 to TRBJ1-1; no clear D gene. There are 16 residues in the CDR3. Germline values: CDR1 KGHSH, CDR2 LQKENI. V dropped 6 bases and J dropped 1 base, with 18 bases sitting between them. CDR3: CASSLTEVVGNTEAFF. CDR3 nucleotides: TGTGCCAGCTCCCTTACAGAGGTGGTCGGGAACACTGAAGCTTTCTTT.

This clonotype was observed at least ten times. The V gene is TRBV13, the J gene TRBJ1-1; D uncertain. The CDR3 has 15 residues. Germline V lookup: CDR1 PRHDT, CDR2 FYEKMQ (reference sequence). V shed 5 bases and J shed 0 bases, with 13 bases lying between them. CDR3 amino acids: CASSPRPPMNTEAFF. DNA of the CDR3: TGTGCCAGCAGCCCAAGACCGCCCATGAACACTGAAGCTTTCTTT.

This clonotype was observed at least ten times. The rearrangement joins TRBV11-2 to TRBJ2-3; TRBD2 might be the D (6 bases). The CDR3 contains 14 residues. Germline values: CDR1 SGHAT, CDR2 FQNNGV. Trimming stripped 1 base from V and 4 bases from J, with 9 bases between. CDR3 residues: CASSLGLASDTQYF. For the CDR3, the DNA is TGTGCCAGCAGCTTAGGGCTAGCGTCAGATACGCAGTATTTT. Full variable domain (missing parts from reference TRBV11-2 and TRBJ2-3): EAGVAQSPRYKIIEKRQSVAFWCNPISGHATLYWYQQILGQGPKLLIQFQNNGVVDDSQLPKDRFSAERLKGVDSTLKIQPAKLEDSAVYLCASSLGLASDTQYFGPGTRLTVL.